Following are 30 T cell receptor beta chains from one sample sequenced in a study of vaccination effects on CD4 cells after COVID-19. Here immunoSEQ multiplex PCR was the method, and the copy in TCRdb shows in-frame clones only, minus some. Of about 68,000 clones detected, 80% appear once; the ten largest clones hold 9.5% to 15%. Their antigen targets remain unknown. Sequencing followed a ViraFEST assay step that expanded antigen-specific CD4+ T cells with viral peptide pools. CD4+ T cell isolation took place after approximately 11 days of culture. None of these healthy vaccinees had been infected with SARS-CoV-2 before vaccination. Sequenced here: CD4+ T cells from PBMCs cultured with SARS-CoV-2 spike peptides, sampled before COVID-19 vaccination. All receptors derive from a human donor who received a COVID-19 vaccine.

V usage is TRBV30 and J usage is TRBJ1-1; TRBD1 agrees at 8 bases. CDR1 GTSNPN and CDR2 SVGIG come from the germline V gene (reference sequence). The CDR3 covers 12 residues. Trimming removed 2 bases from V and 8 bases from J; junction bases left unmatched: 4. CDR3 in amino acids: CAWSRQGWEAFF. The CDR3 DNA reads TGTGCCTGGAGTCGACAGGGGTGGGAAGCTTTCTTT.

V and J are TRBV6-1 and TRBJ1-5, with D maybe TRBD1 (5 bases). Trimming left V 1 base short and J 2 bases short, with 12 bases between. Germline V CDR1 and CDR2: MNHNS, SASEGT. The CDR3 is made up of 16 amino acids. This CDR3 reads CASSEDPGDGNQPQHF. The CDR3 DNA is TGTGCCAGCAGTGAAGACCCGGGGGATGGCAATCAGCCCCAGCATTTT.

The chain recombines TRBV12-3 or TRBV12-4 with TRBJ2-5; D is tentatively TRBD1 or TRBD2 (6 bases each). This CDR3 has 13 residues. V gave up 8 bases and J gave up 5 bases, with 15 bases separating them. The CDR3 nucleotides read TGTGCCAGCGAAGGGGGGCCGTGGGAGACCCAGTACTTC. This encodes CASEGGPWETQYF.

CDR3 nucleotide sequence: TGTGCCAGCAGCCCCAGACAGACATCCTACGAGCAGTACGTC. Translating it yields CASSPRQTSYEQYV. The chain recombines TRBV7-2 with TRBJ2-7, with D possibly being TRBD1 (5 bases). This CDR3 comprises 14 residues. Between the trimmed V and J ends, which lost 5 bases and 1 base, there was a span of 12 bases. Looked up from germline, CDR1 is SGHTA and CDR2 is FQGNSA.

The rearrangement links TRBV6-6 to TRBJ2-2; 8 nucleotides line up with TRBD1. Trimming took 5 bases from V and 4 from J; bases not matched to a gene: 3. CDR3 length: 14 residues. Germline values: CDR1 MNHNY, CDR2 SVGAGI (reference sequence). The CDR3 coding sequence is TGTGCCAGCAGTAGAGACAGGGGCACCGGGGAGCTGTTTTTT. Protein product: CASSRDRGTGELFF.

The chain joins TRBV4-1 to TRBJ2-3; the D gene is possibly TRBD1 (6 bases). V dropped 4 bases and J dropped 4 bases, with 15 bases sitting between them. Germline lookup yields CDR1 MGHRA and CDR2 YSYEKL. The CDR3 runs 15 residues. CDR3 region: CASSLRDMNPDTQYF. The CDR3, as DNA: TGCGCCAGCAGCCTACGGGACATGAATCCAGATACGCAGTATTTT.

The chain recombines TRBV7-9 with TRBJ2-7; possibly TRBD2 for D (5 bases). CDR1 is SEHNR and CDR2 is FQNEAQ in the germline V gene (reference sequence). The V gene lost 5 bases and the J gene lost 4 bases, with 15 bases spanning the gap. The CDR3 is made up of 14 amino acids. CDR3 DNA sequence: TGTGCCAGCAGCCCGAGGGCAGATTCGTACGAGCAGTACGTC. This sequence encodes CASSPRADSYEQYV.

The V call is TRBV28, the J call TRBJ1-1, with 7 bases matching TRBD1. The V and J ends lost 6 bases and 0 bases, in that order; junction bases with no gene match: 7. There are 15 residues in the CDR3. The V gene's germline CDR1 is MDHEN and CDR2 SYDVKM. DNA for the CDR3: TGTGCCAGCAGGACGACAGGGCTCGTGAACACTGAAGCTTTCTTT. Translation gives CASRTTGLVNTEAFF.

The V gene is TRBV30, the J gene TRBJ1-1; TRBD1 is a possible D gene (6 bases). V was pared by 5 bases and J by 7 bases, with 17 bases between. CDR3 length equals 13 residues. In germline, CDR1 is GTSNPN, CDR2 SVGIG (reference sequence). CDR3 nucleotide sequence: TGTGCCTGGCAGGGGTTTGGGGGAATTGAAGCTTTCTTT. It is translated as CAWQGFGGIEAFF.

The sample holds one count of this clone. The V call is TRBV18, the J call TRBJ1-1; D unresolved. The CDR3 sequence is 16 residues long. Trimming left V 3 bases short and J 0 bases short, with 14 bases between. The germline gives CDR1 KGHSH, CDR2 LQKENI. The CDR3 region has the DNA TGTGCCAGCTCACCCACGAGGTGGAGCATGAACACTGAAGCTTTCTTT. Amino acid sequence: CASSPTRWSMNTEAFF.

The chain is built from TRBV5-1 and TRBJ2-5; no firm D call. Deletions cut 5 bases from V and 3 bases from J, with 8 bases between. Germline V CDR1 and CDR2: SGHRS, YFSETQ. The length of the CDR3 is 12 residues. The DNA of the CDR3 is TGCGCCAGCAGAGGCTCCAAAGAGACCCAGTACTTC. Protein: CASRGSKETQYF.

This chain links TRBV7-6 with TRBJ2-1; D is perhaps TRBD2 (7 bases). Germline V gives CDR1 SGHVS, CDR2 FNYEAQ. CDR3 length: 16 residues. V was pared by 5 bases and J by 8 bases, with 22 bases between. This CDR3 is CASSGGGPGLFYEQFF. The CDR3, as DNA: TGTGCCAGCAGCGGCGGGGGCCCAGGTTTGTTTTATGAGCAGTTCTTC.

V usage is TRBV12-3 or TRBV12-4 and J usage is TRBJ2-1; D not certain. The ends were cut back, 3 bases at V and 3 bases at J, with 6 bases in the middle. CDR3 length equals 13 residues. In nucleotides, the CDR3 is TGTGCCAGCAGTTTCTCAGTCTACAATGAGCAGTTCTTC. Protein: CASSFSVYNEQFF.

This chain connects TRBV29-1 to TRBJ1-1, with D hard to call. The CDR3 totals 13 residues. Trimming removed 7 bases at V and 3 bases at J, with 15 bases between. Germline V gene lookup returns CDR1 SQVTM and CDR2 ANQGSEA. The CDR3 DNA follows: TGCAGCGCCCGACGGACCCGTGACACTGAAGCTTTCTTT. Protein sequence: CSARRTRDTEAFF.

This chain links TRBV6-2 or TRBV6-3 with TRBJ1-2; D might be TRBD1 (5 bases). Germline-derived CDR1 and CDR2 are MNHEY and SVGEGT. The CDR3 has 16 amino acids. The V end was cut by 5 bases, the J end by 3 bases, with 19 bases between. CDR3: CASSPRTGRFYYGYTF. In nucleotides, the CDR3 is TGTGCCAGCAGTCCGCGGACGGGGCGCTTTTACTATGGCTACACCTTC.

The rearrangement joins TRBV7-8 to TRBJ2-5, with 9 positions matching TRBD2. The trim removed 2 bases at V and 5 bases at J, leaving 3 bases unmatched. Per the germline V gene, CDR1 is SGHVS and CDR2 is FQNEAQ. CDR3 size: 14 residues. DNA for the CDR3: TGTGCCAGCAGCTTATATGCGGGGGGGGAGACCCAGTACTTC. This translates into CASSLYAGGETQYF.

V gene TRBV5-1 combines with J gene TRBJ2-3; possibly TRBD2 for D (5 bases). Per the germline V gene, CDR1 is SGHRS and CDR2 is YFSETQ. The CDR3 sequence is 15 residues long. V lost 2 bases, J lost 5 bases, and 15 bases lay in between. In DNA, the CDR3 is TGCGCCAGCAGCTTAGCGGATCTTTGGGGAGATACGCAGTATTTT. The encoded protein is CASSLADLWGDTQYF.

The V gene is TRBV27, the J gene TRBJ1-4; D is perhaps TRBD1 (5 bases). The V gene's germline CDR1 is MNHEY and CDR2 SMNVEV (reference sequence). V was shortened by 0 bases and J by 8 bases, with 10 bases between the two germline ends. This CDR3 contains 14 residues. CDR3 nucleotides: TGTGCCAGCAGTTTATCCAGGGCGGGCGAAAAACTGTTTTTT. Translated, it gives CASSLSRAGEKLFF.

The chain combines TRBV11-1 with TRBJ1-2, with 7 bases lining up with TRBD1. CDR1 and CDR2 (germline): SGHAT, FQDESV (reference sequence). The CDR3 length is 13 residues. V gave up 3 bases and J gave up 2 bases; unmatched junction bases: 0. CDR3 sequence reads: CASSLDRNYGYTF. For the CDR3, the DNA is TGTGCCAGCAGCTTGGACAGGAACTATGGCTACACCTTC.

This clone was observed a single time. This rearrangement joins TRBV30 to TRBJ2-7; TRBD1 agrees at 7 bases. CDR3 length: 12 residues. The germline V gene has CDR1 GTSNPN and CDR2 SVGIG (reference sequence). Losses at the gene ends were 2 bases for V and 2 bases for J; bases not matched to a gene: 0. The CDR3 loop is CAWSTGAYEQYV. DNA for the CDR3: TGTGCCTGGAGTACAGGGGCCTACGAGCAGTACGTC.

This clone has more than one count but fewer than ten. The rearrangement joins TRBV6-6 to TRBJ1-2, with D uncertain. Germline-derived CDR1 and CDR2 are MNHNY and SVGAGI (reference sequence). The ends were cut back, 0 bases at V and 0 bases at J, with 8 bases in the middle. The CDR3 loop spans 15 amino acids. CDR3 coding DNA: TGTGCCAGCAGTTACTCGGCGGTAGCTAACTATGGCTACACCTTC. Its protein product is CASSYSAVANYGYTF.

This clone was seen only a few times. The chain employs TRBV5-1 and TRBJ1-1; no clear D. Germline V CDR1 and CDR2: SGHRS, YFSETQ. V was shortened by 5 bases and J by 0 bases, with 8 bases between the two germline ends. The CDR3 consists of 13 residues. The DNA of the CDR3 is TGCGCCAGCAGTCAGAACTTGAACACTGAAGCTTTCTTT. Translation gives CASSQNLNTEAFF.

The V gene is TRBV5-8, the J gene TRBJ2-3; D may be TRBD1 (6 bases). The CDR3 spans 15 residues. Trimming shortened V by 1 base and J by 2 bases, and 11 bases separated the two germline ends. CDR1 and CDR2 (germline): SGHTS, YDEGEE. This chain's CDR3 is CASSLRRQVTDTQYF. As DNA, the CDR3 is TGTGCCAGCAGCTTGAGAAGACAGGTCACAGATACGCAGTATTTT. The full variable domain, completed using reference TRBV5-8 and TRBJ2-3, is EAGVTQSPTHLIKTRGQQATLRCSPISGHTSVYWYQQALGLGLQFLLWYDEGEERNRGNFPPRFSGRQFPNYSSELNVNALELEDSALYLCASSLRRQVTDTQYFGPGTRLTVL.

The genes are TRBV2 and TRBJ1-2, with D possibly matching TRBD1 (6 bases). In germline, CDR1 is SNHLY, CDR2 FYNNEI. Trimming shortened V by 0 bases and J by 8 bases, and 16 bases separated the two germline ends. The CDR3 is 15 amino acids. The chain's CDR3 is CASSEALGGLQGYTF. The CDR3 bases are TGTGCCAGCAGTGAAGCGCTTGGGGGGCTTCAAGGCTACACCTTC.

The chain employs TRBV5-8 and TRBJ2-5; no reliable D call. Germline CDR1 reads SGHTS; CDR2 reads YDEGEE. Trimming took 3 bases from V and 5 from J, leaving 14 bases between them. This CDR3 contains 14 residues. The chain's CDR3 is CASSSSVGWETQYF. The CDR3 nucleotides are TGTGCCAGCAGCTCCTCTGTGGGGTGGGAGACCCAGTACTTC. Drawing the rest from reference TRBV5-8 and TRBJ2-5, the complete variable domain is EAGVTQSPTHLIKTRGQQATLRCSPISGHTSVYWYQQALGLGLQFLLWYDEGEERNRGNFPPRFSGRQFPNYSSELNVNALELEDSALYLCASSSSVGWETQYFGPGTRLLVL.

This rearrangement joins TRBV6-5 to TRBJ2-7; D gene ambiguous. Germline V gene lookup returns CDR1 MNHEY and CDR2 SVGAGI. V dropped 10 bases and J dropped 0 bases, with 13 bases sitting between them. There are 13 residues in the CDR3. As DNA, the CDR3 is TGTGCCACCTCGGCAACCGGCTCCTACGAGCAGTACGTC. It is translated as CATSATGSYEQYV.

The rearrangement links TRBV18 to TRBJ1-1, with a tentative D call TRBD1 (5 bases). From germline, CDR1 is KGHSH and CDR2 LQKENI. The V gene lost 4 bases and the J gene lost 1 base, with 13 bases spanning the gap. The CDR3 loop spans 15 amino acids. In nucleotides, the CDR3 is TGTGCCAGCTCACACCGACAGAATCAGAACACTGAAGCTTTCTTT. This gives the protein CASSHRQNQNTEAFF.

The chain has TRBV5-6 and TRBJ2-3; no clear D. Looked up from germline, CDR1 is SGHDT and CDR2 is YYEEEE. V lost 4 bases and J 4 bases, leaving 19 bases between the germline ends. CDR3 length: 16 residues. The CDR3 spells CASSTSRLRSADTQYF. CDR3 DNA sequence: TGTGCCAGCAGCACCTCAAGGTTGAGATCTGCAGATACGCAGTATTTT.

This clone appeared a single time. V and J are TRBV7-2 and TRBJ1-6; D uncertain. Trimming removed 1 base at V and 9 bases at J, with 13 bases between. The V gene's germline CDR1 is SGHTA and CDR2 FQGNSA. CDR3 size: 15 residues. In nucleotides, the CDR3 is TGTGCCAGCAGCTTAGTTCCGGCACCGAGTTCACCCCTCCACTTT. Protein sequence: CASSLVPAPSSPLHF.

The V gene is TRBV27, the J gene TRBJ2-2; D is possibly TRBD1 (5 bases). Trimming removed 3 bases at V and 0 bases at J, with 11 bases between. The CDR3 is 16 amino acids. Germline V gene sequence: CDR1 MNHEY, CDR2 SMNVEV (reference sequence). The CDR3 DNA follows: TGTGCCAGCAGTTTCTACAGGTTCGCGAACACCGGGGAGCTGTTTTTT. This codes for CASSFYRFANTGELFF.